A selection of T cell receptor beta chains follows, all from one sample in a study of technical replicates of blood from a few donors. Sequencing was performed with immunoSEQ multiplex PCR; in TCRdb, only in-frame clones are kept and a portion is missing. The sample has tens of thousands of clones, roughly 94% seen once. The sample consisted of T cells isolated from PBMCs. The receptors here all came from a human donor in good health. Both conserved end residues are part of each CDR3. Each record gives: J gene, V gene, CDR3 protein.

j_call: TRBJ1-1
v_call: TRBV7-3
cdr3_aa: CASSPGTGGTEAFF

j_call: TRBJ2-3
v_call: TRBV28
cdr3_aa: CASRTSGKSDTQYF

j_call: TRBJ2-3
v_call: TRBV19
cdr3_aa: CASTFGRGGDTQYF

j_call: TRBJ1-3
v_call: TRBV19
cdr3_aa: CASTHREYGNTIYF

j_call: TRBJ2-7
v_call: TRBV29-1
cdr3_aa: CSVEPGTGDYEQYF

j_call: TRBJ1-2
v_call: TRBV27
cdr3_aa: CASRTGNRGYTF

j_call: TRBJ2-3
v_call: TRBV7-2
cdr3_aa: CASSQTRTSGTQYF

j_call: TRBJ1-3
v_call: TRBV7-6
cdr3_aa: CASTEGKGGNTIYF

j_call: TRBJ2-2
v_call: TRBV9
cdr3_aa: CASSVPRGGGGSNTGELFF

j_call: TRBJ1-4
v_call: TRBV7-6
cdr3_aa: CASSLNPGTGTLAEKLFF

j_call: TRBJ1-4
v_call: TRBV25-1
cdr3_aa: CASSERTGGEKLFF

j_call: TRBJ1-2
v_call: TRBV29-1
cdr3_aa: CSVDDLTVADGENYGYTF

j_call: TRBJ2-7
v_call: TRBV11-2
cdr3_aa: CASSLGPQGYEQYF

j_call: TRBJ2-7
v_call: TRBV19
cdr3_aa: CASRGFIDSNEQYF

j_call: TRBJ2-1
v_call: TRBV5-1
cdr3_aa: CASSLAAGGRENEQFF

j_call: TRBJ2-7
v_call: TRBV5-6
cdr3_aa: CASSLANYEQYF

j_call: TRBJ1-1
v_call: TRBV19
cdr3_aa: CASSRQLGGYAEAFF

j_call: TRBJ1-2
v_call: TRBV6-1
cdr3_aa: CASSDRHLYGYTF

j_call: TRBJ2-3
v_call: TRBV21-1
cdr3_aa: CASSNITLSPRGSTDTQYF

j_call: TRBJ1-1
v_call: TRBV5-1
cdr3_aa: CASSPSGQRSFTEAFF

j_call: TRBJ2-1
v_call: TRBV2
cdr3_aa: CASSREGGNEQFF

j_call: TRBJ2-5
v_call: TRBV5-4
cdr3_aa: CASSSETGPETQYF

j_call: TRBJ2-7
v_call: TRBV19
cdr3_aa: CASSTRFYDEQYF

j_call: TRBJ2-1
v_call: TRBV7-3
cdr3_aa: CASSTQGQGAGEQFF

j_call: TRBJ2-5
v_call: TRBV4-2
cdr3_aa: CASSRLSGRDWETQYF

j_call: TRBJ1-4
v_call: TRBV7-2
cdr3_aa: CASSLSGQGIRRGEKLFF

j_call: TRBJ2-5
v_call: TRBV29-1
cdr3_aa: CSVLQGPGETQYF

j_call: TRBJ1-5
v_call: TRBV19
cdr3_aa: CASSDGTRNQPQHF

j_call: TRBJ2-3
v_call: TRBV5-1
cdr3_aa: CASRSQDFSTDTQYF

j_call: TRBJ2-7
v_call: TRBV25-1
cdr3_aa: CASRSRLAGISEQYF

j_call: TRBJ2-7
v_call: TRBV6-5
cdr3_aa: CASSHRDRDYEQYF

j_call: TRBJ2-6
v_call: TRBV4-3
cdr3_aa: CASSQESRYSGANVLTF

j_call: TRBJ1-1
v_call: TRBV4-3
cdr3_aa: CASSQVSGTEAFF

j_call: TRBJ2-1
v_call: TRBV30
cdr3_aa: CAWTDIAGGDRNEQFF

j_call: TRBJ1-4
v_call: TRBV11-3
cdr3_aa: CASSLDPGQGSEKLFF

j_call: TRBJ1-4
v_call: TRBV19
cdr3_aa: CAASGQGEQEKLFF

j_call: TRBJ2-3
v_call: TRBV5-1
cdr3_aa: CASSLSVAGGSIDTQYF

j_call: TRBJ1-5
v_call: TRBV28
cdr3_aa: CASNRVNQPQHF

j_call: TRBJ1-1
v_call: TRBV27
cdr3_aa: CASSPHLGNAYNAEAFF

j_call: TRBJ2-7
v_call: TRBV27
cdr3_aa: CASSSGSGVSLFYEQYF

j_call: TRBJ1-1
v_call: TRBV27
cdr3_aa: CASSYEGTGLTEAFF

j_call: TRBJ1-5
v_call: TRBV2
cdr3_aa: CASTQGLQPQHF

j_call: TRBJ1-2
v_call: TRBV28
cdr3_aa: CASSYAHDSTDLRGYTF

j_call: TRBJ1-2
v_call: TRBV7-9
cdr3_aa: CASSYGYGTDYGYTF

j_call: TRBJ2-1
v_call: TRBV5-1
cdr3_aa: CASLTGTGSYNEQFF

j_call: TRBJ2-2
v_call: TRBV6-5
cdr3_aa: CASRRQYTGELFF

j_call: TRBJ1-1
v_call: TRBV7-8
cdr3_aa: CASSPTGPNTEAFF

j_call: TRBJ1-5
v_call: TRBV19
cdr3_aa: CASKTGVDQPQHF

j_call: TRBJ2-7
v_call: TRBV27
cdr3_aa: CASSLESLHSSYEQYF

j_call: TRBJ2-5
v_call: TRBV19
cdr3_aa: CASSIWTGVKETQYF

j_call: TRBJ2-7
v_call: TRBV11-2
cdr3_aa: CASSLASSGPYEQYF

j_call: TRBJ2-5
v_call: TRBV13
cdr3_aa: CASSFSGWTSDF

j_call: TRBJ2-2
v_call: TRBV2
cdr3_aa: CASSDYLNTGELFF

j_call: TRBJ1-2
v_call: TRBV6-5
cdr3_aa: CASSYWDSNYGYTF

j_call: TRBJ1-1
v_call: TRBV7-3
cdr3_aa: CASRVGTAMMNTEAFF

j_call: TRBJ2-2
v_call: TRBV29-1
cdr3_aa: CSVGFTSTGELFF

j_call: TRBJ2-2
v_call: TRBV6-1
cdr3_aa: CASSANRVFTGELFF